A selection of T cell receptor beta chains follows, all from one sample in a study of glioma-infiltrating T cells after dendritic cell vaccination. Generated by immunoSEQ multiplex PCR, the TCRdb table keeps only in-frame clones and is missing some. The sample has over 80,000 clones; roughly 90% are singletons. The material was blood, obtained before dendritic cell vaccination. These receptors came from a human donor with glioblastoma. Both conserved end residues are part of each CDR3. Each record gives: clone size, J gene, V gene, D gene, CDR3 protein, CDR3 DNA. The D gene is left open where the match is weak. Size is omitted from some rows. Given values are once, few, many or a class for expanded clones.

size: NA; J: TRBJ2-7; V: TRBV19; D: TRBD1; CDR3: CASRGTGAYEQYF; DNA: TGTGCCAGTAGGGGGACAGGGGCCTACGAGCAGTACTTC
size: NA; J: TRBJ2-7; V: TRBV7-9; D: NA; CDR3: CASSSLAGGYEQYF; DNA: TGTGCCAGCAGCTCCCTAGCAGGAGGCTACGAGCAGTACTTC
size: NA; J: TRBJ2-1; V: TRBV29-1; D: NA; CDR3: CSTRDFRYNEQFF; DNA: TGCAGCACCCGGGACTTTCGGTACAATGAGCAGTTCTTC
size: NA; J: TRBJ1-4; V: TRBV6-1; D: TRBD1; CDR3: CASGGPGQSNEKLFF; DNA: TGTGCCAGCGGGGGTCCGGGACAGAGTAATGAAAAACTGTTTTTT
size: NA; J: TRBJ2-7; V: TRBV2; D: TRBD1; CDR3: CASSDGQGFEQYF; DNA: TGTGCCAGCAGTGATGGACAGGGGTTCGAGCAGTACTTC
size: NA; J: TRBJ1-5; V: TRBV5-6; D: TRBD1; CDR3: CASSLGQGIGQPQHF; DNA: TGTGCCAGCAGCTTGGGACAGGGAATCGGTCAGCCCCAGCATTTT
size: NA; J: TRBJ1-1; V: TRBV5-1; D: NA; CDR3: CASSLNLNRVTEAFF; DNA: TGCGCCAGCAGCTTGAATCTAAACAGGGTGACTGAAGCTTTCTTT
size: NA; J: TRBJ2-2; V: TRBV9; D: TRBD2; CDR3: CASSVGSSGATGELFF; DNA: TGTGCCAGCAGCGTAGGCTCTAGCGGGGCTACCGGGGAGCTGTTTTTT
size: NA; J: TRBJ2-1; V: TRBV18; D: NA; CDR3: CASSPLSGRYNEQFF; DNA: TGTGCCAGCTCACCACTGAGCGGGCGATACAATGAGCAGTTCTTC
size: once; J: TRBJ2-5; V: TRBV19; D: TRBD2; CDR3: CASSRGGETQYF; DNA: TGTGCCAGTAGTAGGGGGGGGGAGACCCAGTACTTC